The rows below give T cell receptor beta chains drawn from one sample of a study of T cells in Graves' hyperthyroidism and ophthalmopathy. One entry per CDR3 protein, called by TCRdb with MiXCR from the multiplex PCR reads. The sample shows about 52,000 distinct CDR3 sequences, around half of them seen only once. The sequenced sample was blood. The source is a woman between 50 and 59 years old with Graves' ophthalmopathy. CDR3s include the opening cysteine and the closing phenylalanine or tryptophan. D genes are given only for firm matches. Rows may omit the clone size; those that give it use once, few, many or a size class.

TRBJ2-2	.	TRBD2	TRBV7-9	CASSQVGGGTGELFF	TGCGCCAGCAGCCAAGTCGGGGGGGGGACCGGGGAGCTGTTTTTT
TRBJ2-5	.	TRBD1	TRBV20-1	CSAFPGQGRSQETQYF	TGCAGTGCCTTTCCCGGACAGGGACGGAGCCAAGAGACCCAGTACTTC
TRBJ2-4	many	.	TRBV5-1	CASSYSQNIQYF	TGCGCCAGCAGTTACAGTCAAAACATTCAGTACTTC
TRBJ1-1	.	.	TRBV7-8	CASGGGTPGTEAFF	TGCGCCAGCGGCGGCGGGACTCCGGGCACTGAAGCTTTCTTT
TRBJ1-6	many	.	TRBV11-2	CASSLRSLAYNSPLHF	TGTGCCAGCAGCTTACGGAGTTTGGCCTATAATTCACCCCTCCACTTT
TRBJ2-5	many	.	TRBV7-2	CASSLGTQSETQYF	TGTGCCAGCAGCTTAGGGACTCAGAGCGAGACCCAGTACTTC
TRBJ2-7	.	.	TRBV10-3	CAIRLAVHYEQYF	TGTGCCATCAGACTAGCAGTTCACTACGAGCAGTACTTC
TRBJ2-1	.	.	TRBV7-2	CASSPPRQGVFYNEQFF	TGTGCCAGCAGTCCCCCCCGCCAAGGGGTTTTTTACAATGAGCAGTTCTTC
TRBJ2-1	once	.	TRBV7-3	CASSSSGTVQSEQFF	TGCGCCAGCAGCTCCTCCGGGACTGTGCAAAGTGAGCAGTTCTTC
TRBJ2-3	many	.	TRBV9	CASSRVPSTDTQYF	TGTGCCAGCAGCCGGGTTCCTAGCACAGATACGCAGTATTTT
TRBJ2-1	.	.	TRBV7-3	CASSSSFYNEQFF	TGTGCCAGCAGCTCTTCGTTTTACAATGAGCAGTTCTTC
TRBJ2-1	.	TRBD1	TRBV24-1	CATSDGSGGHEQFF	TGTGCCACCAGTGATGGATCAGGGGGCCATGAGCAGTTCTTC
TRBJ2-5	many	.	TRBV2	CASSVEQETQYF	TGTGCCAGCTCGGTGGAACAAGAGACCCAGTACTTC
TRBJ2-7	.	.	TRBV7-3	CASSLLAGDNTGEQYF	TGTGCCAGCAGCTTATTGGCGGGGGACAACACCGGGGAGCAGTACTTC
TRBJ2-7	.	TRBD1	TRBV7-4	CASSPGGRDRGSYEQYF	TGTGCCAGCAGCCCCGGGGGACGGGACAGGGGCTCCTACGAGCAGTACTTC
TRBJ1-1	many	.	TRBV6-5	CASSALWTMNTEAFF	TGTGCCAGCAGTGCTCTCTGGACAATGAACACTGAAGCTTTCTTT
TRBJ2-3	.	TRBD2	TRBV20-1	CSAPTSGDVDTQYF	TGCAGTGCCCCTACTAGCGGGGACGTTGATACGCAGTATTTT
TRBJ2-7	medium-sized	.	TRBV2	CASRERQDPSYEQYF	TGTGCCAGCAGAGAACGACAGGATCCTTCGTACGAGCAGTACTTC
TRBJ1-1	.	.	TRBV5-1	CASSLTAGNTEAFF	TGCGCCAGCAGCTTGACGGCTGGGAACACTGAAGCTTTCTTT
TRBJ2-5	.	.	TRBV4-1	CASSPALREQETQYF	TGCGCCAGCAGCCCAGCACTCCGGGAACAAGAGACCCAGTACTTC
TRBJ2-7	.	TRBD2	TRBV20-1	CSAWGLAGDEQYF	TGCAGTGCCTGGGGACTAGCGGGAGACGAGCAGTACTTC
TRBJ1-5	few	TRBD1	TRBV12-5	CASGAPPPSLTGRRYSNQPQHF	TGTGCTAGTGGTGCCCCCCCACCCTCTCTGACAGGGCGTCGTTATAGCAATCAGCCCCAGCATTTT
TRBJ2-2	.	TRBD1	TRBV19	CASIGTGYTGELFF	TGTGCCAGTATTGGGACAGGTTACACCGGGGAGCTGTTTTTT
TRBJ1-4	.	.	TRBV18	CASSPRTAKNEKLFF	TGTGCCAGCTCACCTAGGACAGCCAAGAATGAAAAACTGTTTTTT
TRBJ2-1	many	.	TRBV20-1	CSARERASAHEQFF	TGCAGTGCTAGAGAGAGGGCCTCAGCCCATGAGCAGTTCTTC
TRBJ1-5	many	TRBD1	TRBV20-1	CSARRTGGVLRGNQPQHF	TGCAGTGCTCGTAGGACAGGGGGCGTACTGAGGGGCAATCAGCCCCAGCATTTT
TRBJ1-1	.	.	TRBV27	CASSQQGNTEAFF	TGTGCCAGCAGTCAACAGGGTAACACTGAAGCTTTCTTT
TRBJ1-6	.	.	TRBV7-9	CASSLPDSPLHF	TGTGCCAGCAGCCTACCAGATTCACCCCTCCACTTT